This T cell receptor beta chain appears in the sequencing data of a study of blood T cell repertoires in COVID-19. The V gene's germline CDR1 is MNHEY and CDR2 SVGEGT. This CDR3 region has 16 residues. V lost 2 bases, J lost 5 bases, and 9 bases stayed unmatched. Assay: immunoSEQ multiplex PCR; the TCRdb copy retains only in-frame clones and omits some. The table lists 310,000 or so clones, almost 90% of them singletons. Recruited during active infection, patients (from Seattle) were subsequently followed longitudinally. The source of this sequence is a woman aged 25 to 39 with COVID-19, enrolled during active disease. The sequencing input was peripheral blood. V and J are TRBV6-2 or TRBV6-3 and TRBJ2-3; the match to TRBD2 covers 8 bases. This CDR3 is CASSYSGAGVVDTQYF. CDR3 nucleotides: TGTGCCAGCAGTTACAGTGGAGCGGGAGTGGTAGATACGCAGTATTTT.